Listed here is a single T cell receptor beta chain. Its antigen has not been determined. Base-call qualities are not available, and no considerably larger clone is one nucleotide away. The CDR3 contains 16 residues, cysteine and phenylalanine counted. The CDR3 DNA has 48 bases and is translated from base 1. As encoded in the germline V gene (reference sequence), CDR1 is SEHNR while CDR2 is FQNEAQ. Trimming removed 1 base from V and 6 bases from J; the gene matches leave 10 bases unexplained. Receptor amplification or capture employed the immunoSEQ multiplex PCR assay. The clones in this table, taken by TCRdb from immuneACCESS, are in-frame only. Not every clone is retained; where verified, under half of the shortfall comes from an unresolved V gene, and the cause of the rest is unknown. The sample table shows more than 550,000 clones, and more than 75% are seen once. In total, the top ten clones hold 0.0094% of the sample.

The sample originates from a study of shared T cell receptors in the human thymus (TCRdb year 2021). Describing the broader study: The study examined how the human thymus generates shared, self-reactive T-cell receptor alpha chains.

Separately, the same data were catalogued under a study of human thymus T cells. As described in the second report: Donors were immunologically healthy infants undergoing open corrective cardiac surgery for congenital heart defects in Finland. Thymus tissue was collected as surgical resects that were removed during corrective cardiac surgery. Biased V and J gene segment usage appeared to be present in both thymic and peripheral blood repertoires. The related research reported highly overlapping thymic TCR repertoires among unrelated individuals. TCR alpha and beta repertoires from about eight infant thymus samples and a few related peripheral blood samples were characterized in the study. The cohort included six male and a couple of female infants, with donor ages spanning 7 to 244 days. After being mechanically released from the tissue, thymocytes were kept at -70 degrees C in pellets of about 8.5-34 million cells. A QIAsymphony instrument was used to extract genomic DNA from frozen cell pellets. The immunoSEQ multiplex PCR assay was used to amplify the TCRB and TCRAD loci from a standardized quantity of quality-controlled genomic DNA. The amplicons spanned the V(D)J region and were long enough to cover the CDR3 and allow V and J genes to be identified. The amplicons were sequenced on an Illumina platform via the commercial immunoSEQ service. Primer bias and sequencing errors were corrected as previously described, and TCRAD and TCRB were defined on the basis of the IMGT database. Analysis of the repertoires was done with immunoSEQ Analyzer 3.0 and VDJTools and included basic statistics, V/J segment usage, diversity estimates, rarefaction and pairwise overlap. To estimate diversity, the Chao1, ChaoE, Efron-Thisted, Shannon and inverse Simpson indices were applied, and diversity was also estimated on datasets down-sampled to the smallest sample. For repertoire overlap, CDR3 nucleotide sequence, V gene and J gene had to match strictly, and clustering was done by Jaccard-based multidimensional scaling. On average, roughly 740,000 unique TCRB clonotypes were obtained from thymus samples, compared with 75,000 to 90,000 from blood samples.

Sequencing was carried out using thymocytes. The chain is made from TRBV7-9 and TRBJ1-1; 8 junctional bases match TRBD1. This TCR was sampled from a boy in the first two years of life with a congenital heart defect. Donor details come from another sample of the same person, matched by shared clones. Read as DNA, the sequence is TGTGCCAGCAGCTTAGGCACTGGGACAGGCGGCCCTGAAGCTTTCTTT. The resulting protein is CASSLGTGTGGPEAFF.